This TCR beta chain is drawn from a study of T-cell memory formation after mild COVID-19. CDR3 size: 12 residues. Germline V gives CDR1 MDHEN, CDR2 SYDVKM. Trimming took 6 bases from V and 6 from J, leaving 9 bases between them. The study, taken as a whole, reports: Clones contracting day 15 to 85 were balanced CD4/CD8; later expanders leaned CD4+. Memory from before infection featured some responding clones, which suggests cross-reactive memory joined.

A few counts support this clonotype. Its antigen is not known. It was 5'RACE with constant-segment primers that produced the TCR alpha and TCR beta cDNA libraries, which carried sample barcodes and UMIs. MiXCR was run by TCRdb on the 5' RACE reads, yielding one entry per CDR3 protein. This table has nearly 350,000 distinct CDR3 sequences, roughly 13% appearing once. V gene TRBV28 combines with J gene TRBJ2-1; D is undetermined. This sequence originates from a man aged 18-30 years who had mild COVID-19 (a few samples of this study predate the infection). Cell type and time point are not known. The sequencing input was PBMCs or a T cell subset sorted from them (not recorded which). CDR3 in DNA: TGTGCCAGCAGCCCCCAGATCAATGAGCAGTTCTTC. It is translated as CASSPQINEQFF.